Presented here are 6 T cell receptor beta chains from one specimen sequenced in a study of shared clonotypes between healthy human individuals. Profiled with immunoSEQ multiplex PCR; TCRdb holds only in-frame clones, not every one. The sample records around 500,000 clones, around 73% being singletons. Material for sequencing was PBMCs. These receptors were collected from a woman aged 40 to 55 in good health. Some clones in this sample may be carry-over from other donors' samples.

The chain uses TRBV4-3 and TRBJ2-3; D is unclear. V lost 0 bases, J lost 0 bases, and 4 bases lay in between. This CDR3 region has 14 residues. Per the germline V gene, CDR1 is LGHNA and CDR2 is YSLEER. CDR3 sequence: CASSQESSTDTQYF. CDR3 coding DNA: TGCGCCAGCAGCCAAGAATCTAGCACAGATACGCAGTATTTT.

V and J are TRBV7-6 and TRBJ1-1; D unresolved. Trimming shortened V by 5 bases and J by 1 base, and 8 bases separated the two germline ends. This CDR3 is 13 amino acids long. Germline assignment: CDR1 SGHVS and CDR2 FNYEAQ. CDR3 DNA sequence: TGTGCCAGCAGCCCGGACGCGAACACTGAAGCTTTCTTT. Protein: CASSPDANTEAFF. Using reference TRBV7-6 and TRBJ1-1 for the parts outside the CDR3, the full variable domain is GAGVSQSPRYKVTKRGQDVALRCDPISGHVSLYWYRQALGQGPEFLTYFNYEAQQDKSGLPNDRFSAERPEGSISTLTIQRTEQRDSAMYRCASSPDANTEAFFGQGTRLTVV.

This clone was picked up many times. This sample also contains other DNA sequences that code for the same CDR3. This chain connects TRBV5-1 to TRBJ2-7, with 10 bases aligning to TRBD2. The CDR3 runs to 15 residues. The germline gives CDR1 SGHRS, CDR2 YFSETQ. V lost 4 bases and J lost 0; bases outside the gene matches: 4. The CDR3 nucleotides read TGCGCCAGCAGCCTTAGCGGGGGGAGCTCCTACGAGCAGTACTTC. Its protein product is CASSLSGGSSYEQYF.

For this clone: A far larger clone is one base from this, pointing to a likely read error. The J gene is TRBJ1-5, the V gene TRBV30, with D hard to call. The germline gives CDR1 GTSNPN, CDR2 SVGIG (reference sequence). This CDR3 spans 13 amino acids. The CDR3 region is CAWSVQSSQPQHF. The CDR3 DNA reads TGTGCCTGGAGTGTACAGAGCAGTCAGCCCCAGCATTTT.

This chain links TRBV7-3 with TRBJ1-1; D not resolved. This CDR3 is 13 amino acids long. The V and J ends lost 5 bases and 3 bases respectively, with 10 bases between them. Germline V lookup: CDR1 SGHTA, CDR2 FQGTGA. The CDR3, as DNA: TGTGCCAGCAGCCGCGGGCCCGACACTGAAGCTTTCTTT. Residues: CASSRGPDTEAFF.

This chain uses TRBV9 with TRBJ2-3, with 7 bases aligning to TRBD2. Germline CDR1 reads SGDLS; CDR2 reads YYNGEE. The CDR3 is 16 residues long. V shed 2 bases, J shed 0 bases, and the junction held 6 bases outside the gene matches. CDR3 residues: CASSVPSGTSTDTQYF. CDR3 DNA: TGTGCCAGCAGCGTCCCCAGCGGGACTAGCACAGATACGCAGTATTTT. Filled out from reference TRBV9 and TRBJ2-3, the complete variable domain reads DSGVTQTPKHLITATGQRVTLRCSPRSGDLSVYWYQQSLDQGLQFLIQYYNGEERAKGNILERFSAQQFPDLHSELNLSSLELGDSALYFCASSVPSGTSTDTQYFGPGTRLTVL.